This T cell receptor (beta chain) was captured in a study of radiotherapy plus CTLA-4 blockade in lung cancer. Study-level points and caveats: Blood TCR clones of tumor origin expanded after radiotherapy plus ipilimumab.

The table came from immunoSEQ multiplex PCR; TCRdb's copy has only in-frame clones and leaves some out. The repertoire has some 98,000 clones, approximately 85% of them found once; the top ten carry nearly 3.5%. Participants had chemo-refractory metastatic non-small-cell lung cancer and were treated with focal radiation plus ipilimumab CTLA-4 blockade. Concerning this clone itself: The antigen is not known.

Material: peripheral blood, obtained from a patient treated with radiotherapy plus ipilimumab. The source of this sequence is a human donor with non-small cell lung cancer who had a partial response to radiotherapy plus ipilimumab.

This CDR3 is CASTPLGGSGYEQYF. The CDR3 bases are TGCGCCAGCACCCCTCTTGGGGGGAGCGGCTACGAGCAGTACTTC. The chain employs TRBV10-2 and TRBJ2-7, with D possibly TRBD2 on 6 matching bases. Trimming removed 7 bases at V and 3 bases at J, with 19 bases between. Per the germline V gene, CDR1 is WSHSY and CDR2 is SAAADI. The CDR3 sequence is 15 residues long.